The present T cell receptor (beta chain) was sequenced within a study of T cell repertoires in cytomegalovirus infection. Study information: Signatures in public TCR beta sequences pointed to both CMV infection and matching HLA type. Whole-study findings and limits: There were carriers of CMV plus the relevant HLA, and cumulative public TCR beta family frequency identified them. Across the ex vivo response, the dominant clonotypes were HLA-C-restricted CMV-specific TCR beta clonotypes.

Comment on this clonotype: The antigen is undetermined.

Each CDR3 protein is one row after TCRdb ran MiXCR on the reads. The sample records over 300,000 distinct CDR3 sequences, 8% to 9.5% being singletons. CDR1 and CDR2 from the germline V gene are LNHDA and SQIVND (reference sequence). J was trimmed by 2 bases and V by 3 bases; bases with no gene match: 2. The CDR3 contains 16 residues. V usage is TRBV19 and J usage is TRBJ2-1; 12 bases align to TRBD2. This sequence was found in a human donor in good health (CMV status not recorded). Some clones in this sample may be carry-over from other donors' samples. The sequencing sample was made of PBMCs. Written as DNA, the CDR3 is TGTGCCAGTAGTATTCCTAGCGGGGGGGCCTACAATGAGCAGTTCTTC. Amino acid sequence: CASSIPSGGAYNEQFF.